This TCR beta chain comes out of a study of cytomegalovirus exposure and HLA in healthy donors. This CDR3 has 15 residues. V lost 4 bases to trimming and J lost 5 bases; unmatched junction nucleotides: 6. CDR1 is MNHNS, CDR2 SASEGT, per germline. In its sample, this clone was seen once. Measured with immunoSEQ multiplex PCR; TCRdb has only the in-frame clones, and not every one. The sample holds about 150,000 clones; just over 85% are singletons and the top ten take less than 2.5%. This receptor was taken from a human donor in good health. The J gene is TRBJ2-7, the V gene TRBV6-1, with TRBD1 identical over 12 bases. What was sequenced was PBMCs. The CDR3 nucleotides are TGTGCCAGCAGTGCGTCCGGGACAGGGGGCCACGAGCAGTACTTC. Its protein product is CASSASGTGGHEQYF.